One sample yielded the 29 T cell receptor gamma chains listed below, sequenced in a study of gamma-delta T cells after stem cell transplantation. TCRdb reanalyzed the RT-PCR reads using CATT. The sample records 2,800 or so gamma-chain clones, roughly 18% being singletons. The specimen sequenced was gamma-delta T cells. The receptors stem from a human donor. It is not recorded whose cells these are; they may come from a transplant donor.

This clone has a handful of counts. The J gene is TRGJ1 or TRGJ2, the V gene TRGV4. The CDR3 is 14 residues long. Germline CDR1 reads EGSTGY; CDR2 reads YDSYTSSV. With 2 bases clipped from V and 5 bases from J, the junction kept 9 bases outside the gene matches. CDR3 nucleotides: TGTGCCACCTGGGATGTCTCGTTTGATTATAAGAAACTCTTT. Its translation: CATWDVSFDYKKLF.

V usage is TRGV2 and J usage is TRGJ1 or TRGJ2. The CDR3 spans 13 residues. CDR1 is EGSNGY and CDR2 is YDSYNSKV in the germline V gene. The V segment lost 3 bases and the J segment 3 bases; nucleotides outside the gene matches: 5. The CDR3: CATWDLPYYKKLF. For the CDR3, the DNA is TGTGCCACCTGGGACCTCCCTTATTATAAGAAACTCTTT.

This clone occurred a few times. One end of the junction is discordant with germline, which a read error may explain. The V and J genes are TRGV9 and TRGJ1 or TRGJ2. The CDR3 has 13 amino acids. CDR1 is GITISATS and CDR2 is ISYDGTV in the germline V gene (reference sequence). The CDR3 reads CALREVQDYKKLF. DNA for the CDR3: TGTGCCTTGCGGGAGGTGCAGGATTATAAGAAACTCTTT.

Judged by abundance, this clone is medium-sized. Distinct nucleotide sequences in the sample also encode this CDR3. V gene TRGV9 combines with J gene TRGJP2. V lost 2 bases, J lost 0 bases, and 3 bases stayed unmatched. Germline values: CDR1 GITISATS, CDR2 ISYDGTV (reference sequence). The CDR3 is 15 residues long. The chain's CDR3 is CALWEAHSSDWIKTF. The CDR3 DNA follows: TGTGCCTTGTGGGAGGCTCATAGTAGTGATTGGATCAAGACGTTT.

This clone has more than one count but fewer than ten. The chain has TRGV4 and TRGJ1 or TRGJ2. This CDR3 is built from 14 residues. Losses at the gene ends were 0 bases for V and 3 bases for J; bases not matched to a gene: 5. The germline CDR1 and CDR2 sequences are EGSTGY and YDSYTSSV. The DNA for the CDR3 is TGTGCCACCTGGGATGGGCTAGGTTATTATAAGAAACTCTTT. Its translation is CATWDGLGYYKKLF.

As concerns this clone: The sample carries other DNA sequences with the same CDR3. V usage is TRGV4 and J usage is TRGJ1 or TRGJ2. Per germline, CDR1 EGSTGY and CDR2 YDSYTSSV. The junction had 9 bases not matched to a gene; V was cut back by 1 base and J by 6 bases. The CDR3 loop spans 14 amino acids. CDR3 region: CATWDGPLSYKKLF. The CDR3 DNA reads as TGTGCCACCTGGGATGGACCCCTTTCTTATAAGAAACTCTTT.

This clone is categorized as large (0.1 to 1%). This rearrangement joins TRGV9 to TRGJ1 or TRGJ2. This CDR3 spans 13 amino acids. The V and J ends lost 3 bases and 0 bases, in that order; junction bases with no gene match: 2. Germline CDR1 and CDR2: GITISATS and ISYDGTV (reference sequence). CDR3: CALWEQNYYKKLF. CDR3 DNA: TGTGCCTTGTGGGAGCAGAATTATTATAAGAAACTCTTT.

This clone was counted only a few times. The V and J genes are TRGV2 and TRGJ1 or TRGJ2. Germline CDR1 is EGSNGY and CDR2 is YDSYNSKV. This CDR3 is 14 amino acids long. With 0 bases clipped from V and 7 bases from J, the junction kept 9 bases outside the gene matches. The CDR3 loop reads CATWDGPYGYKKLF. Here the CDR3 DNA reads TGTGCCACCTGGGACGGGCCCTACGGATATAAGAAACTCTTT.

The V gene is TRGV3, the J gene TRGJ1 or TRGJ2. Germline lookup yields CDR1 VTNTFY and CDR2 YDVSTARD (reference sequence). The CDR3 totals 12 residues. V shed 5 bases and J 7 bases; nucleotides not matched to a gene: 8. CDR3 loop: CATWAAAYKKLF. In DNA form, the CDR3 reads TGTGCCACCTGGGCCGCTGCCTATAAGAAACTCTTT.

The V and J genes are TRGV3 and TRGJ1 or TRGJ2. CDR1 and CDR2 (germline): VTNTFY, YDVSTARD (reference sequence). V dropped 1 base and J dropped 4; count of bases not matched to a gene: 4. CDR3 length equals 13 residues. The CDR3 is CATWDSYYYKKLF. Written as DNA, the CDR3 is TGTGCCACCTGGGACAGTTACTATTATAAGAAACTCTTT.

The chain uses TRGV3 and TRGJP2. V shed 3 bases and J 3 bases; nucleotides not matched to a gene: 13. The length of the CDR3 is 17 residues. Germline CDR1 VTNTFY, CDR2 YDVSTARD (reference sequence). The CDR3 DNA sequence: TGTGCCACCTGGGACCGATATCTTTTCGGTAGTGATTGGATCAAGACGTTT. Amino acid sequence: CATWDRYLFGSDWIKTF.

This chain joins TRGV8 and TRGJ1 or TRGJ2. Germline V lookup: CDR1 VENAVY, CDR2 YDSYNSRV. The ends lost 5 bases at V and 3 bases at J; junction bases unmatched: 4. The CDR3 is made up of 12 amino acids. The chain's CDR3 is CATWGSYYKKLF. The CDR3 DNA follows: TGTGCCACCTGGGGAAGTTATTATAAGAAACTCTTT.

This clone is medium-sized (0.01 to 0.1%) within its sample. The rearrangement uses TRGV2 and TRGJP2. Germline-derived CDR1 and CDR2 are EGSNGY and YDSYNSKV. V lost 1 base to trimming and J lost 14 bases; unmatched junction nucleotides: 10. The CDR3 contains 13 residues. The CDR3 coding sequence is TGTGCCACCTGGGACGGATCCGTGGAAATCAAGACGTTT. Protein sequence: CATWDGSVEIKTF.

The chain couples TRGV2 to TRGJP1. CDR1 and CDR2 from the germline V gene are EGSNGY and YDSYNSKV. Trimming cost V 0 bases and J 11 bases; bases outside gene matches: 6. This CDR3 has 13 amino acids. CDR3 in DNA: TGTGCCACCTGGGACGGGCCCGGATGGTTCAAGATATTT. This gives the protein CATWDGPGWFKIF.

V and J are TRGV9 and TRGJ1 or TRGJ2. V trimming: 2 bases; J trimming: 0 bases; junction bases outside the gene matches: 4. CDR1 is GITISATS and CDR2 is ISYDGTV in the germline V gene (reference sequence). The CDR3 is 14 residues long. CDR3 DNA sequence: TGTGCCTTGTGGGAGGCCCCGAATTATTATAAGAAACTCTTT. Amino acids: CALWEAPNYYKKLF.

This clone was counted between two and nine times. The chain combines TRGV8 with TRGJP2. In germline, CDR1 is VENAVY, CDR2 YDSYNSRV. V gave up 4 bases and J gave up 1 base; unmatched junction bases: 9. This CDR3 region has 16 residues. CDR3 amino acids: CATWDLRGSSDWIKTF. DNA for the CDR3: TGTGCCACCTGGGACCTCAGGGGTAGTAGTGATTGGATCAAGACGTTT.

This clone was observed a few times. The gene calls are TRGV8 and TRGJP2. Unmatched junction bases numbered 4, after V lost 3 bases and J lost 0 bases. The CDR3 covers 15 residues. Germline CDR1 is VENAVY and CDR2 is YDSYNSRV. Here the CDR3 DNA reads TGTGCCACCTGGGATGGGAATAGTAGTGATTGGATCAAGACGTTT. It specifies CATWDGNSSDWIKTF.

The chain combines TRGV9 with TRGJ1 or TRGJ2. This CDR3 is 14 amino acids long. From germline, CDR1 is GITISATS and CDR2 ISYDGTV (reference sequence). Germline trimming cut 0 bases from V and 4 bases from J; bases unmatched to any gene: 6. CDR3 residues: CALWEVQLYYKKLF. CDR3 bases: TGTGCCTTGTGGGAGGTGCAATTGTATTATAAGAAACTCTTT.

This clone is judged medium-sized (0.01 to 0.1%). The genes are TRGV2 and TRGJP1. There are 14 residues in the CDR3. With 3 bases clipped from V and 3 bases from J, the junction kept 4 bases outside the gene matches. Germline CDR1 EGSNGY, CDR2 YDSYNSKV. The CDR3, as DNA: TGTGCCACCTGGGACTTTCCCACTGGTTGGTTCAAGATATTT. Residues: CATWDFPTGWFKIF.

The CDR3 DNA reads as TGTGCCTTGTGGGAGGTGTCCTTCTATTATAAGAAACTCTTT. Translation: CALWEVSFYYKKLF. The J gene is TRGJ1 or TRGJ2, the V gene TRGV9. This CDR3 contains 14 residues. Trimming took 0 bases from V and 4 from J; bases not matched to a gene: 6. Germline CDR1 is GITISATS and CDR2 is ISYDGTV (reference sequence).

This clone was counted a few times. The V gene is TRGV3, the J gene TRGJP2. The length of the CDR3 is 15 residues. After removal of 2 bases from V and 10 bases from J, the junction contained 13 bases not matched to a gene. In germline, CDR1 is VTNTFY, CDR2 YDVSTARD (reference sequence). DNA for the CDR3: TGTGCCACCTGGGACAAGCTCCCAGCGGGTTGGATCAAGACGTTT. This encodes CATWDKLPAGWIKTF.

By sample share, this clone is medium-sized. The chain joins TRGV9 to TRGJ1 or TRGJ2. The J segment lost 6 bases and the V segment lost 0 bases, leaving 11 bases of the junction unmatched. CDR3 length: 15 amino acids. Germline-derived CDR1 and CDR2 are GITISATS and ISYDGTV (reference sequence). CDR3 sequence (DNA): TGTGCCTTGTGGGAGGTGCAAAAGAAATTTTATAAGAAACTCTTT. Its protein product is CALWEVQKKFYKKLF.

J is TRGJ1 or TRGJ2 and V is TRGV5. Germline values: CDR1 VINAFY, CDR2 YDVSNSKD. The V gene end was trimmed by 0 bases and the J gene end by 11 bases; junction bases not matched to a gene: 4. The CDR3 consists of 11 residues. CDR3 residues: CATWDRRQKLF. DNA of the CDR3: TGTGCCACCTGGGACAGGCGCCAGAAACTCTTT.

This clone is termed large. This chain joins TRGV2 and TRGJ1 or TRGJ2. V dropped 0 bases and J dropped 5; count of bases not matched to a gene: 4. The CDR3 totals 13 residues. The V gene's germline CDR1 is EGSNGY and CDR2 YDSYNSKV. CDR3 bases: TGTGCCACCTGGGACGGGCAGGATTATAAGAAACTCTTT. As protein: CATWDGQDYKKLF.

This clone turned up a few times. CDR3 DNA: TGTGCCACCTGGGTTGGACCCAAGAAACTCTTT. Translation gives CATWVGPKKLF. The chain has TRGV8 and TRGJ1 or TRGJ2. There are 11 residues in the CDR3. Germline-derived CDR1 and CDR2 are VENAVY and YDSYNSRV. V dropped 5 bases and J dropped 10; count of bases not matched to a gene: 8.

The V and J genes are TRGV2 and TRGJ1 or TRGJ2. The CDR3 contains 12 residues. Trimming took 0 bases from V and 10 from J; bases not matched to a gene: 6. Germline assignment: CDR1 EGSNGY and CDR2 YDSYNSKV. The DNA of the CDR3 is TGTGCCACCTGGGACGGGGGGGGGAAGAAACTCTTT. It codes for CATWDGGGKKLF.

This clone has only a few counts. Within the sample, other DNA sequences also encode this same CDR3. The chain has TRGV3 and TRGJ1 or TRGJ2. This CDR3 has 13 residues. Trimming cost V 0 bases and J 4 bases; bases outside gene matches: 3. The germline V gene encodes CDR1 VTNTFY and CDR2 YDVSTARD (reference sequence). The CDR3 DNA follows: TGTGCCACCTGGGACAGGCGATATTATAAGAAACTCTTT. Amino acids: CATWDRRYYKKLF.

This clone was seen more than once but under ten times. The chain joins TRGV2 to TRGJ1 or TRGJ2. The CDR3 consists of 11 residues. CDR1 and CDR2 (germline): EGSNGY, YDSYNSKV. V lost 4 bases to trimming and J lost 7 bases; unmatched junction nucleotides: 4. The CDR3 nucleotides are TGTGCCACCTGGGAGCGATATAAGAAACTCTTT. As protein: CATWERYKKLF.

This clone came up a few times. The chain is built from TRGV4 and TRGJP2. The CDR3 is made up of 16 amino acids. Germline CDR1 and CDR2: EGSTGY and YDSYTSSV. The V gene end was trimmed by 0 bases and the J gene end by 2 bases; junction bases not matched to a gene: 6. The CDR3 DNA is TGTGCCACCTGGGATGGGCGCGTAAGTAGTGATTGGATCAAGACGTTT. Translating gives CATWDGRVSSDWIKTF.